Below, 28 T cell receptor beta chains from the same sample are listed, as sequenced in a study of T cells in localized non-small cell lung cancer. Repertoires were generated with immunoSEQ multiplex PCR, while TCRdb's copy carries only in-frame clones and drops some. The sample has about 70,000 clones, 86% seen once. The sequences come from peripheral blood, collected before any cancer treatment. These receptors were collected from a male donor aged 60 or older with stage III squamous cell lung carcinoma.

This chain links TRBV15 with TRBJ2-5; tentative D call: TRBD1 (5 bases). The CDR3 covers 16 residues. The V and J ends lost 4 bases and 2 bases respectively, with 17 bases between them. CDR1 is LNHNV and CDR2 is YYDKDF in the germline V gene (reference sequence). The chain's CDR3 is CATSILRQTFQETQYF. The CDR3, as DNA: TGTGCCACCAGCATCCTCAGACAGACCTTTCAAGAGACCCAGTACTTC. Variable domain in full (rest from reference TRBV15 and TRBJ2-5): DAMVIQNPRYQVTQFGKPVTLSCSQTLNHNVMYWYQQKSSQAPKLLFHYYDKDFNNEADTPDNFQSRRPNTSFCFLDIRSPGLGDTAMYLCATSILRQTFQETQYFGPGTRLLVL.

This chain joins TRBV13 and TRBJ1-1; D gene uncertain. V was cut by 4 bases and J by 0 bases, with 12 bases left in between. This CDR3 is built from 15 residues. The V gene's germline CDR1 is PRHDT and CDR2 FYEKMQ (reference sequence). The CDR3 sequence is CASSSPLTVNTEAFF. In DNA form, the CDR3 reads TGTGCCAGCAGCTCACCCCTCACTGTGAACACTGAAGCTTTCTTT. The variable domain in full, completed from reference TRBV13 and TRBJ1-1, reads AAGVIQSPRHLIKEKRETATLKCYPIPRHDTVYWYQQGPGQDPQFLISFYEKMQSDKGSIPDRFSAQQFSDYHSELNMSSLELGDSALYFCASSSPLTVNTEAFFGQGTRLTVV.

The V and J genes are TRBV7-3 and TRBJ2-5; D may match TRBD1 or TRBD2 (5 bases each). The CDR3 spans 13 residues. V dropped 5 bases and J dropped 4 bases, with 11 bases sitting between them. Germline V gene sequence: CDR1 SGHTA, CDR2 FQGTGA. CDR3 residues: CASSPGPGETQYF. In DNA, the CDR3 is TGTGCCAGCAGCCCGGGACCAGGAGAGACCCAGTACTTC.

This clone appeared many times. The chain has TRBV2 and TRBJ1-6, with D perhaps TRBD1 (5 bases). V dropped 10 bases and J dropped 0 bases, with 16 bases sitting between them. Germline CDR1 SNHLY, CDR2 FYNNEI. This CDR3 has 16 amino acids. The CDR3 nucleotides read TGTGCCATCAGCCGGGACGCTAGCTCCTATAATTCACCCCTCCACTTT. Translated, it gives CAISRDASSYNSPLHF.

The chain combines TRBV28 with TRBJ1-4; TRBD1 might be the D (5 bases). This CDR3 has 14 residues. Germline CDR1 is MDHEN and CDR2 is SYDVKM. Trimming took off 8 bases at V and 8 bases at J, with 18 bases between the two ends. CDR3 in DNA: TGTGCCAGCCGAGGAGGGACCCTAGGGGAAAAACTGTTTTTT. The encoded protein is CASRGGTLGEKLFF.

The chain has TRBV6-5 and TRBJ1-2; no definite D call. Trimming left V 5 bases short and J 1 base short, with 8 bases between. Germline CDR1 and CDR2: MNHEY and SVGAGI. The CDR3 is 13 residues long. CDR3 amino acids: CASSLGINYGYTF. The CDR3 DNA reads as TGTGCCAGCAGTCTTGGGATTAACTATGGCTACACCTTC.

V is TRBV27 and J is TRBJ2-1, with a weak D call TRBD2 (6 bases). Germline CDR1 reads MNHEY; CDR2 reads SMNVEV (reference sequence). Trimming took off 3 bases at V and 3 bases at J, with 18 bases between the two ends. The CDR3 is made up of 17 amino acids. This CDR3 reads CASSFSAVLAIYNEQFF. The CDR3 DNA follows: TGTGCCAGCAGTTTCTCGGCCGTCCTAGCGATCTACAATGAGCAGTTCTTC.

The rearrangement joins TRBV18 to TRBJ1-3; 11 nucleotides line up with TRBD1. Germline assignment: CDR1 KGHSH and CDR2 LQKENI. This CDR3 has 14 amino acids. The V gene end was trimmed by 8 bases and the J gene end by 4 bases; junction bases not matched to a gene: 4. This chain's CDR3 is CASGQGARGNTIYF. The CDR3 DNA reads TGTGCCAGCGGACAGGGGGCGAGGGGAAACACCATATATTTT.

For the CDR3, the DNA is TGTGCCAGCAGTGAATGGCCGTTAATCTCTGGAAACACCATATATTTT. Its protein product is CASSEWPLISGNTIYF. The J gene is TRBJ1-3, the V gene TRBV6-1; D uncertain. The CDR3 spans 16 residues. The germline gives CDR1 MNHNS, CDR2 SASEGT. V was pared by 2 bases and J by 0 bases, with 11 bases between.

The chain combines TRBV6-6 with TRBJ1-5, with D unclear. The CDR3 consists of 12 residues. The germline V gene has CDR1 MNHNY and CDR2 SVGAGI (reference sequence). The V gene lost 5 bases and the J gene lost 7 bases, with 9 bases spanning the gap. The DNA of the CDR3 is TGTGCCAGCAGTCTACCGGGCCAGCCCCAGCATTTT. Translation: CASSLPGQPQHF.

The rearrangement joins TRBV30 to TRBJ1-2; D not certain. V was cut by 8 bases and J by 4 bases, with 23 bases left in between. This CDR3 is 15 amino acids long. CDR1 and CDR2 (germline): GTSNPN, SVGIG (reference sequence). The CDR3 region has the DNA TGTGCCCTGGCCCCGCAAGCACGGACCCCCTATGGCTACACCTTC. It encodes CALAPQARTPYGYTF.

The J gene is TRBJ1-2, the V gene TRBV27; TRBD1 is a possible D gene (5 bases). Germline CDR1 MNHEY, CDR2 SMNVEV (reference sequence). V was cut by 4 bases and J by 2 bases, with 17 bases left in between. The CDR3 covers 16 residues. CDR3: CASSSNWTPTNYGYTF. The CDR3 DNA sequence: TGTGCCAGCAGTTCAAACTGGACACCTACAAACTATGGCTACACCTTC.

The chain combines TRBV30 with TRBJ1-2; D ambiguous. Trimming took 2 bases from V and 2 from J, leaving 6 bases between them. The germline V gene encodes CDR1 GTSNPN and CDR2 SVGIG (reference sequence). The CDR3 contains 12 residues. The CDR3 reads CAWSLVNYGYTF. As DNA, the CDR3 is TGTGCCTGGAGTCTAGTAAACTATGGCTACACCTTC.

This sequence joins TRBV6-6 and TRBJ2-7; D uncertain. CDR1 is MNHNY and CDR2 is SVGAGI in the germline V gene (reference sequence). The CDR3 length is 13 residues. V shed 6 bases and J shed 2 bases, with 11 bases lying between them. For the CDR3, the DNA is TGTGCCAGCAGCCGAGATAAGGCCTACGAGCAGTACGTC. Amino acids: CASSRDKAYEQYV.

The CDR3, as DNA: TGTGCCAGCAGCGACTCCACGAGGAAACGGGGCTATGGCTACACCTTC. Protein sequence: CASSDSTRKRGYGYTF. The J gene is TRBJ1-2, the V gene TRBV7-9, with D unresolved. The CDR3 spans 16 residues. Deletions cut 5 bases from V and 4 bases from J, with 20 bases between. Germline V lookup: CDR1 SEHNR, CDR2 FQNEAQ (reference sequence).

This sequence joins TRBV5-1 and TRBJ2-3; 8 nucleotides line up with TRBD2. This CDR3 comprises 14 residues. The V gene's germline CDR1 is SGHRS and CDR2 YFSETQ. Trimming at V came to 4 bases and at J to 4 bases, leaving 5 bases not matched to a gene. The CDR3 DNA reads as TGCGCCAGCAGCCAGAGGACTAGCCCAGATACGCAGTATTTT. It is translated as CASSQRTSPDTQYF. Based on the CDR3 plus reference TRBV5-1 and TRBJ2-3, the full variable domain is KAGVTQTPRYLIKTRGQQVTLSCSPISGHRSVSWYQQTPGQGLQFLFEYFSETQRNKGNFPGRFSGRQFSNSRSEMNVSTLELGDSALYLCASSQRTSPDTQYFGPGTRLTVL.

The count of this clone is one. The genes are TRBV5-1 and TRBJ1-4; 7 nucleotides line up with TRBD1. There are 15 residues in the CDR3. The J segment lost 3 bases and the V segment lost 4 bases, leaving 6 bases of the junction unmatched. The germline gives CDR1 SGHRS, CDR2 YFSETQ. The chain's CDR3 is CASSPGQSSNEKLFF. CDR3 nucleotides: TGCGCCAGCAGCCCGGGACAGAGTTCTAATGAAAAACTGTTTTTT. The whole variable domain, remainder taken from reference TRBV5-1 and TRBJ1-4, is KAGVTQTPRYLIKTRGQQVTLSCSPISGHRSVSWYQQTPGQGLQFLFEYFSETQRNKGNFPGRFSGRQFSNSRSEMNVSTLELGDSALYLCASSPGQSSNEKLFFGSGTQLSVL.

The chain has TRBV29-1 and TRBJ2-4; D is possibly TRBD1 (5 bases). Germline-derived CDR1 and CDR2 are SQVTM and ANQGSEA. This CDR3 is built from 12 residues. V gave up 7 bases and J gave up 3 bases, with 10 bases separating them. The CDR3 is CSAGHDKNIQYF. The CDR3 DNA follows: TGCAGCGCCGGACATGACAAAAACATTCAGTACTTC.

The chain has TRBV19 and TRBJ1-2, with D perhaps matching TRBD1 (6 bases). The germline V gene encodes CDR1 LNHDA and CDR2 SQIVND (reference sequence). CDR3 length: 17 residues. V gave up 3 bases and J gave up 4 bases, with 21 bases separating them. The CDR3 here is CASSMSRTAVGSYGYTF. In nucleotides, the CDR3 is TGTGCCAGTAGTATGTCCCGGACAGCCGTAGGGAGCTATGGCTACACCTTC. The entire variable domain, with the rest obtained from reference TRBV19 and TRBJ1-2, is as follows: DGGITQSPKYLFRKEGQNVTLSCEQNLNHDAMYWYRQDPGQGLRLIYYSQIVNDFQKGDIAEGYSVSREKKESFPLTVTSAQKNPTAFYLCASSMSRTAVGSYGYTFGSGTRLTVV.

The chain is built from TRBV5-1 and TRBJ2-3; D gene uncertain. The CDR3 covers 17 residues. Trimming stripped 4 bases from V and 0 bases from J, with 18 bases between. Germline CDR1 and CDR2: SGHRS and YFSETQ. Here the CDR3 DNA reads TGCGCCAGCAGCCGGCAAGGGCTTGGTTATAGCACAGATACGCAGTATTTT. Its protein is CASSRQGLGYSTDTQYF.

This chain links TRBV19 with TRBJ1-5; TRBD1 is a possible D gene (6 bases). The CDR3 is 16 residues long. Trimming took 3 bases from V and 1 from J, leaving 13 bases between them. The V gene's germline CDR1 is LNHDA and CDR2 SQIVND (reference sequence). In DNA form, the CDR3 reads TGTGCCAGTAGTATGAGAGGCACAGGGAGCAATCAGCCCCAGCATTTT. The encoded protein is CASSMRGTGSNQPQHF.

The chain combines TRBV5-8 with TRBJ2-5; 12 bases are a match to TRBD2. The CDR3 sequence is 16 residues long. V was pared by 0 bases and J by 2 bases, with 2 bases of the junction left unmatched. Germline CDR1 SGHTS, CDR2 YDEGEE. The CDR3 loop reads CASSLVLAGGQETQYF. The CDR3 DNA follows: TGTGCCAGCAGCTTGGTCCTAGCGGGGGGGCAAGAGACCCAGTACTTC.

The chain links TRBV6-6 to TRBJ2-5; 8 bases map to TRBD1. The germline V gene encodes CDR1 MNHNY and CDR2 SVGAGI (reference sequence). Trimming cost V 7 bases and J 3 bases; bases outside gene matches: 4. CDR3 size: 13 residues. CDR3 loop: CASIPTGEETQYF. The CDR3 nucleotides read TGTGCCAGCATACCGACAGGGGAAGAGACCCAGTACTTC.

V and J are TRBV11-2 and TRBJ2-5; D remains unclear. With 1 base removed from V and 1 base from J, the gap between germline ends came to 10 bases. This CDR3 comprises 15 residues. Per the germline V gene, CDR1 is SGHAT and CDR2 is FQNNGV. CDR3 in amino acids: CASSLGNTFQETQYF. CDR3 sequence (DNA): TGTGCCAGCAGCTTAGGTAACACCTTCCAAGAGACCCAGTACTTC.

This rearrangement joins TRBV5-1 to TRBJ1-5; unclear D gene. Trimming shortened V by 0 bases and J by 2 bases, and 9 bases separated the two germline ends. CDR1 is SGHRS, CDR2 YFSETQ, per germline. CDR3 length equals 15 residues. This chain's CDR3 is CASSLAMAGNQPQHF. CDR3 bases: TGCGCCAGCAGCTTGGCCATGGCAGGCAATCAGCCCCAGCATTTT.

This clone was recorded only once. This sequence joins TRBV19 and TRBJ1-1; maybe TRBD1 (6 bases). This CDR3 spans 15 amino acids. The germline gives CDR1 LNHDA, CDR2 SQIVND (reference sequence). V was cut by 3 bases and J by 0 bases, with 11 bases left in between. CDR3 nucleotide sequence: TGTGCCAGTAGTATCCGGCAGGGGTTGAACACTGAAGCTTTCTTT. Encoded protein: CASSIRQGLNTEAFF.

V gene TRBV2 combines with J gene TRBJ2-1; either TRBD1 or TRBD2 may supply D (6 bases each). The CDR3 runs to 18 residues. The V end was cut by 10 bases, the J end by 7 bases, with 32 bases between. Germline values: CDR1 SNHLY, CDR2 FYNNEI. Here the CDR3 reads CAILGGPLSGRFRNEQFF. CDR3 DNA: TGTGCCATCCTAGGGGGACCCCTCTCGGGGAGGTTTAGGAATGAGCAGTTCTTC.

CDR3 sequence: CASSLRGHEQFF. Here the CDR3 DNA reads TGTGCCAGCAGCTTGAGGGGGCATGAGCAGTTCTTC. This rearrangement joins TRBV5-6 to TRBJ2-1; 7 bases are shared with TRBD1. The CDR3 runs to 12 residues. Germline V gene lookup returns CDR1 SGHDT and CDR2 YYEEEE. Unmatched junction bases numbered 0, after V lost 1 base and J lost 8 bases.